A selection of T cell receptor beta chains follows, all from one sample in a study of radiation and T cells in renal cell carcinoma. TCRdb's copy holds only in-frame clones and misses some; the assay was immunoSEQ multiplex PCR. The data show tens of thousands of clones, about 82% seen once. Source: blood, taken from a patient whose treatment included radiotherapy and nephrectomy. These receptor sequences come from a man between 50 and 59 years old with renal cell carcinoma. CDR3s include the opening cysteine and the closing phenylalanine or tryptophan. A D gene is named only where the DNA matches it firmly. Clone size is given for some rows only: seen once, a few or many times, or a class if the clone is expanded.

clone_size j_call d_call v_call cdr3_nt cdr3_aa
once TRBJ1-5 . TRBV5-1 TGCGCCAGCAGTGAGGGGCCGGTCGGGAATCAGCCCCAGCATTTT CASSEGPVGNQPQHF
. TRBJ1-5 TRBD1 TRBV2 TGTGCCAGCATACAGGGGCCCTTCAGCCTAATTAATCAGCCCCAGCATTTT CASIQGPFSLINQPQHF
. TRBJ2-7 TRBD1 TRBV5-4 TGTGCCAGCAGCTCGCAGGGACAGGGACACTACGAGCAGTACTTC CASSSQGQGHYEQYF
. TRBJ2-5 . TRBV7-7 TGTGCTAGCAGCTTAGGACAGCTTGCGTCCCAGTACTTC CASSLGQLASQYF
. TRBJ1-2 . TRBV27 TGTGCCAGCAGTTTATCAGCGACCCAGCCTTATGGCTACACCTTC CASSLSATQPYGYTF
. TRBJ1-2 . TRBV2 TGTGCCAGCAGTGAGAGCAGGAACTATGGCTACACCTTC CASSESRNYGYTF
. TRBJ1-2 . TRBV20-1 TGCAGTGCTAGTTTTGGTGGCTACACCTTC CSASFGGYTF
. TRBJ2-5 . TRBV6-5 TGTGCCAGCACCGCGCCGGGGGCGCAAGAGACCCAGTACTTC CASTAPGAQETQYF
. TRBJ2-5 TRBD2 TRBV30 TGTGCCTGGAGTGTATACAATCCGGGACTAGCGGGGGCCGCGGCGAACTTC CAWSVYNPGLAGAAANF
. TRBJ2-7 TRBD2 TRBV14 TGTGCCAGCAGCCCAGGGGGGACTAGCGGGACGGGGCAGTACTTC CASSPGGTSGTGQYF
. TRBJ2-7 TRBD1 TRBV7-2 TGTGCCAGCAGCTTAGGACAGGGGGAAATTTACGAGCAGTACTTC CASSLGQGEIYEQYF
. TRBJ2-1 . TRBV14 TGTGCCAGCAGCCAAGACGCCAGGGGCACGGGTGTAGAGTTCTTC CASSQDARGTGVEFF
. TRBJ2-7 TRBD2 TRBV6-5 TGTGCCAGCAGATTGGGACTAGCGGGAGTGTACGAGCAGTACTTC CASRLGLAGVYEQYF
. TRBJ1-1 . TRBV6-1 TGTGCCAGCACCTCATGGGGGGGTGAAACTGAAGCTTTCTTT CASTSWGGETEAFF
. TRBJ2-1 . TRBV5-4 TGTGCCAGCAGCTTGTTCAATGAGCAGTTCTTC CASSLFNEQFF
few TRBJ1-1 TRBD1 TRBV9 TGTGCCAGCAGCCCGAAGGGACAGCGTGAAGCTTTCTTT CASSPKGQREAFF
. TRBJ1-4 . TRBV5-8 TGTGCCAGCAGCATTAATACAGTGAAACTGTTTTTT CASSINTVKLFF
. TRBJ2-6 . TRBV4-3 TGCGCCAGCACCCCCGGAGACTCTGGGGCCAACGTCCTGACTTTC CASTPGDSGANVLTF
. TRBJ2-1 . TRBV5-4 TGTGCCAGCGAGGAGGGTGAGCAGTTCTTC CASEEGEQFF
few TRBJ1-1 . TRBV28 TGTGCCAGCAGTTTCCTCGGGGCGGGCACTGAAGCTTTCTTT CASSFLGAGTEAFF
few TRBJ2-6 . TRBV5-1 TGCGCCAGCAGCTTGGGTGTCACCTCTGGGGCCAACGTCCTGACTTTC CASSLGVTSGANVLTF
. TRBJ2-1 TRBD1 TRBV11-2 TGTGCCAGCAGCCGGGACAGGGGACAGCAGTTCTTC CASSRDRGQQFF
. TRBJ2-3 TRBD1 TRBV5-1 TGCGCCAGCAGCTTGGTCCCCGGGACAGGCACAGATACGCAGTATTTT CASSLVPGTGTDTQYF
few TRBJ2-7 TRBD1 TRBV7-6 TGTGCCAGCAGCTTAGACAGGGGGCCCTACGAGCAGTACTTC CASSLDRGPYEQYF
. TRBJ2-7 TRBD1 TRBV13 TGTGCCAGCAGCAACCGGGACAGCTCCTACGAGCAGTACTTC CASSNRDSSYEQYF
. TRBJ2-7 TRBD2 TRBV6-5 TGTGCCAGCAGCTCCCGGCTAGCGGGAGGCTACGAGCAGTACTTC CASSSRLAGGYEQYF
. TRBJ1-4 TRBD1 TRBV2 TGTGCCAGCAGTAACCGGGACAGCCCCTCAACTAATGAAAAACTGTTTTTT CASSNRDSPSTNEKLFF